The rows below give T cell receptor beta chains drawn from one sample of a study of blood T cells in healthy people across ages. TCRdb reprocessed the 5' RACE reads with MiXCR, giving one entry per CDR3 protein. Of 1 million or so distinct CDR3 sequences in the sample, under 30% are singletons; the top ten hold less than 0.85%. The sample also formed part of further work on T cells of mothers and their children.

Specimen: blood. The source of these receptors is a girl aged 2-9 years in good health. The CDR3 runs from the conserved cysteine through the conserved F or W. A D gene is named only where the DNA matches it firmly. The listing skips clone size in some rows; elsewhere it reads once, few, many or a size class.

j_gene: TRBJ1-2; d_gene: .; abundance: few; v_gene: TRBV12-3/TRBV12-4; CDR3nt: TGTGCCAGCAGTCCGACCTCTAACTATGGCTACACCTTC; CDR3aa: CASSPTSNYGYTF
j_gene: TRBJ1-1; d_gene: .; abundance: .; v_gene: TRBV7-9; CDR3nt: TGTGCCAGCAGCGTAGGCCACAGGGACCTCAACACTGAAGCTTTCTTT; CDR3aa: CASSVGHRDLNTEAFF
j_gene: TRBJ2-2; d_gene: .; abundance: .; v_gene: TRBV28; CDR3nt: TGTGCCAGCAGCCGGCGGGGCAGGGGTTCTTCGGGCGGGGAGCTGTTTTTT; CDR3aa: CASSRRGRGSSGGELFF
j_gene: TRBJ2-7; d_gene: .; abundance: .; v_gene: TRBV20-1; CDR3nt: TGCAGTGCTGCAGGACGACAGCCTTCCTCCTACGAGCAGTACTTC; CDR3aa: CSAAGRQPSSYEQYF
j_gene: TRBJ1-4; d_gene: .; abundance: .; v_gene: TRBV6-5; CDR3nt: TGTGCCATCACGACAGGACCGGATCTCAAACTGTTTTTT; CDR3aa: CAITTGPDLKLFF
j_gene: TRBJ1-2; d_gene: TRBD1; abundance: .; v_gene: TRBV7-8; CDR3nt: TGTGCCAGCAGCTTAAATGTGGAGGGGGCAGGAAAGGGCTACACCTTC; CDR3aa: CASSLNVEGAGKGYTF
j_gene: TRBJ1-6; d_gene: .; abundance: .; v_gene: TRBV10-2; CDR3nt: TGCGCCAGCAAGGACTCGAATTCACCCCTCCACTTT; CDR3aa: CASKDSNSPLHF
j_gene: TRBJ1-1; d_gene: .; abundance: .; v_gene: TRBV12-3/TRBV12-4; CDR3nt: TGTGCCAGCAGTACACCTGGGGGGGCGCCGACTGAAGCTTTCTTT; CDR3aa: CASSTPGGAPTEAFF
j_gene: TRBJ2-7; d_gene: .; abundance: few; v_gene: TRBV9; CDR3nt: TGTGCCAGCAGCGCAGGCGGCACAGGATCGATCTACGAGCAGTACTTC; CDR3aa: CASSAGGTGSIYEQYF
j_gene: TRBJ2-1; d_gene: TRBD1; abundance: few; v_gene: TRBV7-9; CDR3nt: TGTGCCAGCAGCTCTAGACAGGGGAGGACCTACAATGAGCAGTTCTTC; CDR3aa: CASSSRQGRTYNEQFF
j_gene: TRBJ2-7; d_gene: .; abundance: .; v_gene: TRBV5-1; CDR3nt: TGCGCCAGCAGCCGCGGAAGCTCGTCGGAGTACGAGCAGTACTTC; CDR3aa: CASSRGSSSEYEQYF
j_gene: TRBJ2-3; d_gene: .; abundance: few; v_gene: TRBV14; CDR3nt: TGTGCCAGCAGCCAAGCAGGTGTCACAGATACGCAGTATTTT; CDR3aa: CASSQAGVTDTQYF
j_gene: TRBJ2-4; d_gene: TRBD1; abundance: .; v_gene: TRBV5-5; CDR3nt: TGTGCCAGCAGAGAAAGGGACAGTGCGCTAGCCAAAAACATTCAGTACTTC; CDR3aa: CASRERDSALAKNIQYF
j_gene: TRBJ1-6; d_gene: .; abundance: .; v_gene: TRBV2; CDR3nt: TGTGCCAGCATCGGGAGCTCCTATAATTCACCCCTCCACTTT; CDR3aa: CASIGSSYNSPLHF
j_gene: TRBJ2-1; d_gene: TRBD1; abundance: .; v_gene: TRBV2; CDR3nt: TGTGCCAGCAGTGAGTCGGGACAGGGGGTCGGTGAGCAGTTCTTC; CDR3aa: CASSESGQGVGEQFF
j_gene: TRBJ2-7; d_gene: .; abundance: .; v_gene: TRBV9; CDR3nt: TGTGCCAGCAGCCCATCGTCCCTAGCGCGGGAGCAGTACTTC; CDR3aa: CASSPSSLAREQYF
j_gene: TRBJ2-4; d_gene: TRBD2; abundance: few; v_gene: TRBV5-1; CDR3nt: TGCGCCAGCAGGGCGGGAGAGGGAGGCATTCAGTACTTC; CDR3aa: CASRAGEGGIQYF
j_gene: TRBJ1-2; d_gene: TRBD1; abundance: few; v_gene: TRBV7-8; CDR3nt: TGTGCCAGCAGCTTAGGGGCACAGGGGCTCTATGGCTACACCTTC; CDR3aa: CASSLGAQGLYGYTF
j_gene: TRBJ1-1; d_gene: .; abundance: many; v_gene: TRBV7-9; CDR3nt: TGTGCCAGCAGCCCCCGTGGGGGGTCCACTGAAGCTTTCTTT; CDR3aa: CASSPRGGSTEAFF
j_gene: TRBJ1-5; d_gene: TRBD1; abundance: .; v_gene: TRBV6-7; CDR3nt: TGTGCCAGCAGTTACTCGACTGGCAGGGGGTTTGCTTTT; CDR3aa: CASSYSTGRGFAF
j_gene: TRBJ1-2; d_gene: .; abundance: .; v_gene: TRBV27; CDR3nt: TGTGCCAGCAACCCAAGCCTCGCAGGGACGGGTGGCTACACCTTC; CDR3aa: CASNPSLAGTGGYTF
j_gene: TRBJ2-5; d_gene: .; abundance: .; v_gene: TRBV7-2; CDR3nt: TGTGCCAGCAGCCACCCGGAATTCCAAGAGACCCAGTACTTC; CDR3aa: CASSHPEFQETQYF
j_gene: TRBJ1-6; d_gene: TRBD1; abundance: few; v_gene: TRBV5-1; CDR3nt: TGCGCCAGCAGCTTGGACCGACAGGGAGGCTCACCCCTCCACTTT; CDR3aa: CASSLDRQGGSPLHF
j_gene: TRBJ2-7; d_gene: .; abundance: few; v_gene: TRBV12-3/TRBV12-4; CDR3nt: TGTGCCAGCAGTTTGTCAGGGGCCATGAACGAGCAGTACTTC; CDR3aa: CASSLSGAMNEQYF
j_gene: TRBJ1-1; d_gene: .; abundance: few; v_gene: TRBV10-3; CDR3nt: TGTGCCGTTACGGTCCGACCGAACACTGAAGCTTTCTTT; CDR3aa: CAVTVRPNTEAFF
j_gene: TRBJ2-1; d_gene: .; abundance: .; v_gene: TRBV28; CDR3nt: TGTGCCAGCAGTACACGACGGCTGGATATTGGCAATGAGCAGTTCTTC; CDR3aa: CASSTRRLDIGNEQFF